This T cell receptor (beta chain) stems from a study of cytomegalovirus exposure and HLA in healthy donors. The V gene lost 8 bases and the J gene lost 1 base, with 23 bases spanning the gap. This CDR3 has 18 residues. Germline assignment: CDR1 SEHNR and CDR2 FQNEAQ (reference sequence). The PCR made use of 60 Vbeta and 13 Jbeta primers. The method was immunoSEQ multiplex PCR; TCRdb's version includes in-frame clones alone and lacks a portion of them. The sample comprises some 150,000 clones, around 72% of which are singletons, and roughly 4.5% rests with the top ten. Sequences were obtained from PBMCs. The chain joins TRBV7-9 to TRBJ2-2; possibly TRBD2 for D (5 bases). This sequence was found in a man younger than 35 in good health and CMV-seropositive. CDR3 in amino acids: CASVPPLDRTENTGELFF. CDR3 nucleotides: TGTGCCAGCGTACCCCCCCTAGATCGGACTGAGAACACCGGGGAGCTGTTTTTT. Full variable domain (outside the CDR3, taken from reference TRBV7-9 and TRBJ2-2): DTGVSQNPRHKITKRGQNVTFRCDPISEHNRLYWYRQTLGQGPEFLTYFQNEAQLEKSRLLSDRFSAERPKGSFSTLEIQRTEQGDSAMYLCASVPPLDRTENTGELFFGEGSRLTVL.